Given below is one TCR beta chain in context. These data originate in a study of blood T cell repertoires in COVID-19. The wider study: Nucleic acid was either cDNA or gDNA, and it came from T cells, B-cell-depleted T cells, or PBMCs.

The assay was immunoSEQ multiplex PCR, and TCRdb's table has in-frame clones only and misses some. Of approximately 170,000 clones listed, around 80% are singletons. The CDR3 covers 16 residues. CDR1 and CDR2 from the germline V gene are MDHEN and SYDVKM. V was trimmed by 3 bases and J by 3 bases, leaving 12 bases between them. V is TRBV28 and J is TRBJ2-6; TRBD1 might be the D (6 bases). The sample comprised PBMCs or T cells enriched from blood (not recorded which). The receptor's source is a woman aged 70-85 years in a cohort exposed to, infected with or recovered from COVID-19 (not recorded which). The CDR3 loop reads CASSLLGADGANVLTF. CDR3 nucleotides: TGTGCCAGCAGTTTGTTGGGGGCGGATGGGGCCAACGTCCTGACTTTC.